Listed here are 22 T cell receptor beta chains from one sample, sequenced in a study of shared clonotypes between healthy human individuals. Measured with immunoSEQ multiplex PCR; TCRdb has only the in-frame clones, and not every one. This table has 2,500,000 or so clones, around 94% appearing once. Sequences were obtained from naive CD4+ T cells sorted from blood. The sample's subset: CD45RA+ positively selected. The receptors were gathered from a man younger than 35 in good health.

V usage is TRBV30 and J usage is TRBJ1-5; D is undetermined. Germline V gives CDR1 GTSNPN, CDR2 SVGIG (reference sequence). This CDR3 spans 15 amino acids. With 0 bases removed from V and 3 bases from J, the gap between germline ends came to 12 bases. In DNA, the CDR3 is TGTGCCTGGAGTGTACCAGGAGGATACAATCAGCCCCAGCATTTT. Amino acids: CAWSVPGGYNQPQHF.

Regarding this clone: The identical CDR3 is also encoded by other nucleotide sequences in the sample. V gene TRBV5-1 combines with J gene TRBJ2-7; TRBD2 aligns across 7 bases. Germline trimming cut 2 bases from V and 2 bases from J; bases unmatched to any gene: 4. The CDR3 spans 14 residues. Germline V gene sequence: CDR1 SGHRS, CDR2 YFSETQ. CDR3 sequence (DNA): TGCGCCAGCAGCTTAGAGGGAGGGCCCTACGAGCAGTACTTC. Its protein is CASSLEGGPYEQYF.

On this clone: The identical CDR3 is also encoded by other nucleotide sequences in the sample. The chain has TRBV7-9 and TRBJ2-7; 7 nucleotides align to TRBD1. The junction had 4 bases not matched to a gene; V was cut back by 1 base and J by 4 bases. The CDR3 length is 14 residues. Germline V lookup: CDR1 SEHNR, CDR2 FQNEAQ (reference sequence). The CDR3, as DNA: TGTGCCAGCAGCTTAGACGGGACAGCGTACGAGCAGTACTTC. Translated: CASSLDGTAYEQYF. Combining the CDR3 with reference TRBV7-9 and TRBJ2-7 gives the whole variable domain DTGVSQNPRHKITKRGQNVTFRCDPISEHNRLYWYRQTLGQGPEFLTYFQNEAQLEKSRLLSDRFSAERPKGSFSTLEIQRTEQGDSAMYLCASSLDGTAYEQYFGPGTRLTVT.

The sample holds one count of this clone. This sample also contains other DNA sequences that code for the same CDR3. The chain uses TRBV18 and TRBJ2-1, with TRBD2 identical over 11 bases. The CDR3 has 16 amino acids. With V trimmed by 3 bases and J by 3 bases, 4 bases remained unmatched. The germline CDR1 and CDR2 sequences are KGHSH and LQKENI. This CDR3 reads CASSPGTSGSYNEQFF. The CDR3 DNA is TGTGCCAGCTCACCCGGGACTAGCGGAAGCTACAATGAGCAGTTCTTC.

This rearrangement joins TRBV5-1 to TRBJ2-2; 9 bases fit TRBD2. The trim removed 0 bases at V and 1 base at J, leaving 7 bases unmatched. In germline, CDR1 is SGHRS, CDR2 YFSETQ. CDR3 length: 18 amino acids. The CDR3 protein is CASSLEPSGALNTGELFF. Here the CDR3 DNA reads TGCGCCAGCAGCTTGGAGCCTAGCGGGGCCCTGAACACCGGGGAGCTGTTTTTT.

The rearrangement uses TRBV11-2 and TRBJ2-7; the match to TRBD2 covers 10 bases. Germline V gives CDR1 SGHAT, CDR2 FQNNGV. The CDR3 has 14 residues. The J segment lost 1 base and the V segment lost 5 bases, leaving 2 bases of the junction unmatched. The CDR3 nucleotides read TGTGCCAGCAGCGGACTAGCGGTATCCTACGAGCAGTACTTC. It encodes CASSGLAVSYEQYF.

The chain is built from TRBV6-6 and TRBJ1-1; D is unclear. The CDR3 contains 14 residues. The germline V gene has CDR1 MNHNY and CDR2 SVGAGI (reference sequence). V gave up 6 bases and J gave up 1 base, with 12 bases separating them. The CDR3 loop is CASREVYGNTEAFF. DNA for the CDR3: TGTGCCAGCAGGGAAGTCTACGGGAACACTGAAGCTTTCTTT.

V gene TRBV5-1 combines with J gene TRBJ2-5; D possibly matches TRBD1 or TRBD2 (5 bases each). The germline V and J ends were trimmed by 0 bases and 1 base, with 13 bases remaining between them. Germline V gene lookup returns CDR1 SGHRS and CDR2 YFSETQ. The CDR3 is 16 residues long. The CDR3 sequence is CASSLDVGTGQETQYF. The CDR3 DNA reads TGCGCCAGCAGCTTGGATGTGGGGACCGGCCAAGAGACCCAGTACTTC.

The chain employs TRBV6-1 and TRBJ1-5; D possibly corresponds to TRBD1 (5 bases). The CDR3 extends over 16 amino acids. Germline V CDR1 and CDR2: MNHNS, SASEGT. Trimming left V 1 base short and J 16 bases short, with 26 bases between. CDR3 sequence (DNA): TGTGCCAGCAGTGAAGTTTACGGTAAGGGGAGCCAGCCTGACCATTTT. Residues: CASSEVYGKGSQPDHF.

This chain links TRBV2 with TRBJ1-2; TRBD1 agrees at 9 bases. This CDR3 contains 12 residues. Per the germline V gene, CDR1 is SNHLY and CDR2 is FYNNEI. After removal of 8 bases from V and 2 bases from J, the junction contained 0 bases not matched to a gene. CDR3 amino acids: CASGQGNYGYTF. The DNA of the CDR3 is TGTGCCAGCGGACAGGGGAACTATGGCTACACCTTC. Looking up the rest from reference TRBV2 and TRBJ1-2 gives the full variable domain: EPEVTQTPSHQVTQMGQEVILRCVPISNHLYFYWYRQILGQKVEFLVSFYNNEISEKSEIFDDQFSVERPDGSNFTLKIRSTKLEDSAMYFCASGQGNYGYTFGSGTRLTVV.

To note about this clone: The sample contains more than one DNA sequence encoding this CDR3. DNA of the CDR3: TGTGCCAGCAGTTACCGGGGACTTGGCTCCTACGAGCAGTACTTC. It is translated as CASSYRGLGSYEQYF. The rearrangement uses TRBV6-5 and TRBJ2-7; maybe TRBD2 (6 bases). CDR3 length: 15 amino acids. Germline CDR1 and CDR2: MNHEY and SVGAGI. Trimming removed 2 bases from V and 0 bases from J, with 11 bases in between.

The V gene is TRBV5-6, the J gene TRBJ2-7, with 10 bases lining up with TRBD2. Germline CDR1 is SGHDT and CDR2 is YYEEEE. This CDR3 contains 15 residues. After removal of 2 bases from V and 4 bases from J, the junction contained 6 bases not matched to a gene. The CDR3 DNA reads as TGTGCCAGCAGCTTCCAGGGACTAGCGCATTACGAGCAGTACTTC. This encodes CASSFQGLAHYEQYF.

The DNA of the CDR3 is TGTGCCAGCAGCTTGAGTTCTGCCGGATCTTTAGCCAAAAACATTCAGTACTTC. Its protein is CASSLSSAGSLAKNIQYF. This chain links TRBV5-8 with TRBJ2-4; unclear D gene. The CDR3 is made up of 18 amino acids. Trimming cost V 1 base and J 0 bases, with 17 bases left between them. The germline V gene encodes CDR1 SGHTS and CDR2 YDEGEE.

This chain joins TRBV18 and TRBJ2-5; maybe TRBD1 (6 bases). The CDR3 sequence is 13 residues long. The germline CDR1 and CDR2 sequences are KGHSH and LQKENI. V lost 6 bases, J lost 0 bases, and 8 bases lay in between. CDR3 sequence: CASSRDNQETQYF. The CDR3 DNA reads TGTGCCAGCTCTCGGGACAACCAAGAGACCCAGTACTTC.

This clone was counted once. V gene TRBV2 combines with J gene TRBJ2-7; unclear D gene. V gave up 5 bases and J gave up 9 bases, with 11 bases separating them. The CDR3 is made up of 11 amino acids. CDR1 SNHLY and CDR2 FYNNEI come from the germline V gene. Here the CDR3 reads CASSSYVGQYF. CDR3 sequence (DNA): TGTGCCAGCAGTTCCTACGTGGGGCAGTACTTC.

This chain joins TRBV6-1 and TRBJ2-7; D unclear. The germline V gene has CDR1 MNHNS and CDR2 SASEGT. The CDR3 has 11 amino acids. Trimming left V 5 bases short and J 6 bases short, with 8 bases between. CDR3 nucleotides: TGTGCCAGCAGTCATCTTGGCGAGCAGTACTTC. This translates into CASSHLGEQYF.

On this clone: The same CDR3 can be traced to other DNA sequences in this sample. V usage is TRBV2 and J usage is TRBJ2-2; tentatively, D is TRBD1 (5 bases). The germline CDR1 and CDR2 sequences are SNHLY and FYNNEI. The CDR3 consists of 14 residues. V lost 5 bases and J 0 bases, leaving 7 bases between the germline ends. CDR3 protein: CASSQGSNTGELFF. The CDR3 DNA reads as TGTGCCAGCAGTCAGGGATCGAACACCGGGGAGCTGTTTTTT.

The rearrangement links TRBV10-1 to TRBJ2-3; D is uncertain. This CDR3 has 12 residues. V lost 4 bases and J 7 bases, leaving 9 bases between the germline ends. Germline-derived CDR1 and CDR2 are WNHNN and SYGVQD (reference sequence). CDR3 region: CASSADSNTQYF. CDR3 coding DNA: TGCGCCAGCAGTGCGGATTCGAATACGCAGTATTTT.

This chain links TRBV5-4 with TRBJ2-1; a weak D match, TRBD2 (7 bases). The CDR3 loop spans 15 amino acids. Germline assignment: CDR1 SGHNT and CDR2 YYREEE (reference sequence). V was trimmed by 1 base and J by 2 bases, leaving 10 bases between them. The CDR3: CASSLKGGAYNEQFF. The CDR3 DNA is TGTGCCAGCAGCTTGAAAGGGGGGGCCTACAATGAGCAGTTCTTC.

The gene calls are TRBV10-2 and TRBJ1-2; TRBD1 matches at 8 bases. CDR1 and CDR2 (germline): WSHSY, SAAADI. CDR3 size: 15 residues. Germline trimming cut 6 bases from V and 2 bases from J; bases unmatched to any gene: 8. CDR3 residues: CASRPFRQGNYGYTF. In nucleotides, the CDR3 is TGCGCCAGCAGGCCCTTTCGACAGGGGAACTATGGCTACACCTTC.

The gene calls are TRBV9 and TRBJ2-1; TRBD1 or TRBD2 may be the D gene (5 bases each). The CDR3 totals 14 residues. The V end was cut by 4 bases, the J end by 5 bases, with 13 bases between. The germline gives CDR1 SGDLS, CDR2 YYNGEE. CDR3 residues: CASSSGTTHNEQFF. Written as DNA, the CDR3 is TGTGCCAGCAGCTCCGGGACCACACACAATGAGCAGTTCTTC. Together with reference TRBV9 and TRBJ2-1, the CDR3 gives the full variable domain: DSGVTQTPKHLITATGQRVTLRCSPRSGDLSVYWYQQSLDQGLQFLIQYYNGEERAKGNILERFSAQQFPDLHSELNLSSLELGDSALYFCASSSGTTHNEQFFGPGTRLTVL.

As concerns this clone: The sample contains more than one DNA sequence encoding this CDR3. The chain combines TRBV2 with TRBJ2-3; D is unresolved. Germline values: CDR1 SNHLY, CDR2 FYNNEI. The CDR3 consists of 12 residues. Trimming cost V 3 bases and J 3 bases, with 4 bases left between them. CDR3 residues: CASSDITDTQYF. DNA for the CDR3: TGTGCCAGCAGTGATATTACAGATACGCAGTATTTT.